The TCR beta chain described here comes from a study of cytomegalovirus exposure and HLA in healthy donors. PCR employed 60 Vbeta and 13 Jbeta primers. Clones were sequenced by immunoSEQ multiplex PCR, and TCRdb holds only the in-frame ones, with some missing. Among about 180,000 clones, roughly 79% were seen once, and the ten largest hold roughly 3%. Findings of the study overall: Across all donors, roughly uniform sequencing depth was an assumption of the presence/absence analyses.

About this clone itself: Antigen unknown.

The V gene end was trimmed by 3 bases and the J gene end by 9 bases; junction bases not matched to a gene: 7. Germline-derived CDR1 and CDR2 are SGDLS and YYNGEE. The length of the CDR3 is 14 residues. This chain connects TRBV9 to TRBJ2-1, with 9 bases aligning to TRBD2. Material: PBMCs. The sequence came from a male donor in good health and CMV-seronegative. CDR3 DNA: TGTGCCAGCAGCGAGACCAGCGGGAGGAGTGAGCAGTTCTTC. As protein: CASSETSGRSEQFF.